The 29 T cell receptor beta chains below were found in one sample sequenced in a study of T cells in Graves' hyperthyroidism and ophthalmopathy. There were TCR beta CDR3 regions amplified from RNA transcripts. The primer set for the first-round RT-PCR of the TCR CDR3 was HTBI. TCRdb processed the multiplex PCR reads anew with MiXCR; each CDR3 protein has one entry. This table has over 550,000 distinct CDR3 sequences, around 17% appearing once. The specimen was blood. These receptor sequences come from a woman between 18 and 29 years old with Graves' hyperthyroidism.

Only a few counts were recorded for this clonotype. This chain links TRBV20-1 with TRBJ2-1; no clear D. V gave up 0 bases and J gave up 13 bases, with 13 bases separating them. From germline, CDR1 is DFQATT and CDR2 SNEGSKA (reference sequence). The CDR3 loop spans 12 amino acids. The CDR3 sequence is CSARDFPDPQFF. In DNA, the CDR3 is TGCAGTGCTAGAGATTTCCCGGACCCCCAGTTCTTC.

This clonotype was found many times. The chain combines TRBV28 with TRBJ1-3, with unresolved D. The CDR3 totals 15 residues. V lost 4 bases and J 0 bases, leaving 10 bases between the germline ends. Germline values: CDR1 MDHEN, CDR2 SYDVKM. Written as DNA, the CDR3 is TGTGCCAGCAGTTCGATAGGGAACTCTGGAAACACCATATATTTT. Translating it yields CASSSIGNSGNTIYF.

This clonotype was detected a few times. V is TRBV4-2 and J is TRBJ2-5; D is unclear. Looked up from germline, CDR1 is LGHNA and CDR2 is YNFKEQ. Trimming removed 1 base at V and 5 bases at J, with 17 bases between. The CDR3 has 16 amino acids. CDR3 sequence reads: CASSQAEWPQRETQYF. CDR3 nucleotide sequence: TGTGCCAGCAGCCAAGCGGAGTGGCCTCAAAGGGAGACCCAGTACTTC.

The V and J genes are TRBV30 and TRBJ1-1, with 7 bases that match TRBD1. The CDR3 consists of 15 residues. Losses at the gene ends were 3 bases for V and 2 bases for J; bases not matched to a gene: 9. Germline values: CDR1 GTSNPN, CDR2 SVGIG (reference sequence). CDR3 DNA: TGTGCCTGGAGGGCAACAGGGGTGGGAAACACTGAAGCTTTCTTT. It encodes CAWRATGVGNTEAFF.

V is TRBV5-8 and J is TRBJ2-7, with TRBD1 matching 7 bases. CDR1 SGHTS and CDR2 YDEGEE come from the germline V gene. The CDR3 length is 14 residues. V gave up 4 bases and J gave up 0 bases; unmatched junction bases: 4. CDR3: CASSQGQNSYEQYF. CDR3 DNA: TGTGCCAGCAGCCAGGGACAGAACTCCTACGAGCAGTACTTC. The whole variable domain, filled in from reference TRBV5-8 and TRBJ2-7, reads EAGVTQSPTHLIKTRGQQATLRCSPISGHTSVYWYQQALGLGLQFLLWYDEGEERNRGNFPPRFSGRQFPNYSSELNVNALELEDSALYLCASSQGQNSYEQYFGPGTRLTVT.

Ten or more counts support this clonotype. The chain is built from TRBV11-3 and TRBJ2-3; unclear D gene. Trimming cost V 1 base and J 0 bases, with 17 bases left between them. The CDR3 consists of 18 residues. Germline V gene data show CDR1 as SGHNT and CDR2 as YENEEA. The CDR3 here is CASSLGVRLLASTDTQYF. The CDR3, as DNA: TGTGCCAGCAGCTTAGGCGTTCGGCTGTTAGCTAGCACAGATACGCAGTATTTT.

This clonotype was recorded a few times. The rearrangement links TRBV28 to TRBJ2-4; possible D gene TRBD1, 5 bases. This CDR3 is 17 amino acids long. V was cut by 5 bases and J by 0 bases, with 17 bases left in between. The germline V gene encodes CDR1 MDHEN and CDR2 SYDVKM. CDR3 bases: TGTGCCAGCAGTGTCCAGGACACGGTTATAGCCAAAAACATTCAGTACTTC. Its translation is CASSVQDTVIAKNIQYF.

This clonotype has at least ten counts. The V and J genes are TRBV11-2 and TRBJ2-7; D assignment may be TRBD1 or TRBD2 (5 bases each). Trimming cost V 5 bases and J 0 bases, with 14 bases left between them. Per germline, CDR1 SGHAT and CDR2 FQNNGV. This CDR3 is 15 amino acids long. CDR3 coding DNA: TGTGCCAGCAGCGCCCTCCGGGGACGCTCCTACGAGCAGTACTTC. It yields the protein CASSALRGRSYEQYF.

In its sample, this clonotype was seen a few times. The rearrangement links TRBV29-1 to TRBJ1-1; D gene uncertain. Germline CDR1 is SQVTM and CDR2 is ANQGSEA. The CDR3 covers 10 residues. V was shortened by 6 bases and J by 7 bases, with 9 bases between the two germline ends. DNA of the CDR3: TGCAGCGTGTCCGACGGTGAAGCTTTCTTT. Translating it yields CSVSDGEAFF.

The V gene is TRBV7-2, the J gene TRBJ2-4; D might be TRBD2 (5 bases). Germline CDR1 reads SGHTA; CDR2 reads FQGNSA. Trimming removed 2 bases at V and 1 base at J, with 15 bases between. The CDR3 contains 17 residues. CDR3 nucleotides: TGTGCCAGCAGCTTATACGAGGGTGGGGAGGCCAAAAACATTCAGTACTTC. Protein product: CASSLYEGGEAKNIQYF.

This clonotype showed up just a few times. This chain links TRBV5-5 with TRBJ2-3, with 13 bases lining up with TRBD2. Looked up from germline, CDR1 is SGHKS and CDR2 is YYEKEE (reference sequence). The CDR3 runs 17 residues. V lost 4 bases and J lost 5; bases outside the gene matches: 10. This chain's CDR3 is CASSLRTSGGLEDTQYF. DNA of the CDR3: TGTGCCAGCAGCCTCAGGACTAGCGGGGGATTGGAAGATACGCAGTATTTT.

This clonotype was counted between two and nine times. V usage is TRBV4-3 and J usage is TRBJ1-1, with unresolved D. The V end lost 1 base, the J end lost 5 bases, and 8 bases lay between the germline ends. The length of the CDR3 is 13 residues. Germline V gene lookup returns CDR1 LGHNA and CDR2 YSLEER. The DNA for the CDR3 is TGCGCCAGCAGCCAAGTGGATGAGACTGAAGCTTTCTTT. Its translation: CASSQVDETEAFF.

This chain joins TRBV7-6 and TRBJ2-2; D is ambiguous. Trimming shortened V by 5 bases and J by 6 bases, and 13 bases separated the two germline ends. Germline lookup yields CDR1 SGHVS and CDR2 FNYEAQ. The CDR3 extends over 14 amino acids. In nucleotides, the CDR3 is TGTGCCAGCAGCGCCGCGCTTGAAGCCGGGGAGCTGTTTTTT. Translating it yields CASSAALEAGELFF.

The chain recombines TRBV18 with TRBJ1-1; D possibly corresponds to TRBD1 (5 bases). The V and J ends lost 3 bases and 3 bases respectively, with 17 bases between them. The CDR3 consists of 16 residues. CDR1 and CDR2 from the germline V gene are KGHSH and LQKENI. CDR3 sequence (DNA): TGTGCCAGCTCACCCTCGGGGCGGGCAATGGACACTGAAGCTTTCTTT. As protein: CASSPSGRAMDTEAFF.

This clonotype was found many times. This sequence joins TRBV7-2 and TRBJ2-1, with 8 bases fitting TRBD2. The trim removed 1 base at V and 2 bases at J, leaving 4 bases unmatched. Germline loops: CDR1 SGHTA, CDR2 FQGNSA. The CDR3 has 16 amino acids. CDR3 nucleotide sequence: TGTGCCAGCAGCTTAGGCGGGGGGATGACCTACAATGAGCAGTTCTTC. Protein product: CASSLGGGMTYNEQFF.

V and J are TRBV12-3 or TRBV12-4 and TRBJ1-5; no reliable D call. V shed 3 bases and J shed 4 bases, with 10 bases lying between them. This CDR3 has 14 amino acids. DNA of the CDR3: TGTGCCAGCAGTTTTATAGGAGGGAATCAGCCCCAGCATTTT. Translation: CASSFIGGNQPQHF.

The chain has TRBV7-3 and TRBJ1-1; D is possibly TRBD1 (6 bases). Germline CDR1 and CDR2: SGHTA and FQGTGA. CDR3 length: 14 residues. The ends were cut back, 2 bases at V and 3 bases at J, with 10 bases in the middle. The CDR3 DNA reads as TGTGCCAGCAGCTTATACAGGGAGGACACTGAAGCTTTCTTT. Protein: CASSLYREDTEAFF.

The rearrangement uses TRBV5-1 and TRBJ2-1; 7 nucleotides line up with TRBD1. CDR3 length equals 15 residues. With V trimmed by 4 bases and J by 4 bases, 8 bases remained unmatched. Germline assignment: CDR1 SGHRS and CDR2 YFSETQ. The CDR3 bases are TGCGCCAGCAGCCTGACGGACAGGAGGTACAATGAGCAGTTCTTC. Protein product: CASSLTDRRYNEQFF.

This clonotype was picked up many times. The chain has TRBV7-9 and TRBJ2-7, with D possibly matching TRBD2 (6 bases). The CDR3 extends over 14 amino acids. Trimming took 7 bases from V and 1 from J, leaving 14 bases between them. Germline CDR1 and CDR2: SEHNR and FQNEAQ (reference sequence). The CDR3 DNA follows: TGTGCCAGCACCAAGGAGGGATTTTCCTACGAGCAGTACTTC. It yields the protein CASTKEGFSYEQYF.

This clonotype was detected a few times. The chain joins TRBV7-9 to TRBJ2-7, with TRBD1 as a possible D gene (5 bases). The ends were cut back, 0 bases at V and 2 bases at J, with 11 bases in the middle. The CDR3 loop spans 15 amino acids. Germline loops: CDR1 SEHNR, CDR2 FQNEAQ (reference sequence). The CDR3 region is CASSLAAGLAYEQYF. Here the CDR3 DNA reads TGTGCCAGCAGCTTAGCGGCAGGGCTAGCCTACGAGCAGTACTTC.

This clonotype was observed once. The CDR3 nucleotides are TGTGCCAGCGGTAGAGGGGGTACCGGGGAGCTGTTTTTT. Translated: CASGRGGTGELFF. The chain is built from TRBV25-1 and TRBJ2-2; D possibly corresponds to TRBD1 (6 bases). Trimming took off 8 bases at V and 5 bases at J, with 12 bases between the two ends. This CDR3 comprises 13 residues. Germline-derived CDR1 and CDR2 are MGHDK and SYGVNS.

A remark on this clonotype: This may stem from a read error, because a much larger clone lies one nucleotide away. The chain recombines TRBV7-9 with TRBJ2-7; 7 bases align to TRBD2. The CDR3 is 16 residues long. The V gene's germline CDR1 is SEHNR and CDR2 FQNEAQ (reference sequence). The CDR3 nucleotides are TGTGCCAGCAGCTTAGGGGGCTCGAGACTAGCCTACAAGCAGTACTTC. Translating gives CASSLGGSRLAYKQYF. Variable domain in full (rest from reference TRBV7-9 and TRBJ2-7): DTGVSQNPRHKITKRGQNVTFRCDPISEHNRLYWYRQTLGQGPEFLTYFQNEAQLEKSRLLSDRFSAERPKGSFSTLEIQRTEQGDSAMYLCASSLGGSRLAYKQYFGPGTRLTVT.

This clonotype was found many times. The gene calls are TRBV18 and TRBJ1-2; D gene ambiguous. CDR3 length: 16 amino acids. CDR1 KGHSH and CDR2 LQKENI come from the germline V gene. V gave up 2 bases and J gave up 0 bases, with 13 bases separating them. The DNA of the CDR3 is TGTGCCAGCTCACCAAGTGTAGGAGCCGCTAACTATGGCTACACCTTC. Translating it yields CASSPSVGAANYGYTF.

The rearrangement joins TRBV10-3 to TRBJ1-2; D gene unclear. The CDR3 covers 15 residues. Germline-derived CDR1 and CDR2 are ENHRY and SYGVKD. Trimming stripped 10 bases from V and 4 bases from J, with 22 bases between. CDR3: CATLDKNGAIYGYTF. The DNA of the CDR3 is TGTGCCACCCTGGATAAAAACGGAGCAATCTATGGCTACACCTTC.

This chain uses TRBV7-9 with TRBJ1-1, with 10 positions matching TRBD1. Germline CDR1 is SEHNR and CDR2 is FQNEAQ (reference sequence). There are 14 residues in the CDR3. V shed 5 bases, J shed 5 bases, and the junction held 5 bases outside the gene matches. As DNA, the CDR3 is TGTGCCAGCAGCACACGGACAGGGGGGACTGAAGCTTTCTTT. It encodes CASSTRTGGTEAFF.

This clonotype has ten or more counts. The rearrangement uses TRBV6-1 and TRBJ2-2; D gene uncertain. The CDR3 totals 16 residues. V lost 5 bases and J lost 0, with 13 bases in between. Germline V lookup: CDR1 MNHNS, CDR2 SASEGT. CDR3 bases: TGTGCCAGCAGTTCACGACCGAATACGAACACCGGGGAGCTGTTTTTT. Translated: CASSSRPNTNTGELFF.

The chain has TRBV10-3 and TRBJ1-4; the match to TRBD1 covers 7 bases. Trimming took 6 bases from V and 7 from J; bases not matched to a gene: 11. This CDR3 is built from 15 residues. The germline V gene encodes CDR1 ENHRY and CDR2 SYGVKD. CDR3 in amino acids: CAISPVKGAGEKLFF. CDR3 coding DNA: TGTGCCATCAGCCCCGTGAAGGGGGCGGGTGAAAAACTGTTTTTT.

This clonotype has at least ten counts. The chain has TRBV3-1 and TRBJ2-1; D is unclear. CDR1 LGHDT and CDR2 YNNKEL come from the germline V gene (reference sequence). The CDR3 contains 13 residues. V was clipped by 1 base and J by 7 bases, with 8 bases between them. CDR3 region: CASSQVVTNEQFF. The CDR3 DNA is TGTGCCAGCAGCCAAGTGGTGACAAATGAGCAGTTCTTC.

This clonotype was seen a few times. The CDR3 nucleotides read TGTGCCAGCAGTTGGACTAGCGGGAGAGGAGAGACCCAGTACTTC. Amino acid sequence: CASSWTSGRGETQYF. This chain uses TRBV6-1 with TRBJ2-5; 13 nucleotides agree with TRBD2. Germline CDR1 MNHNS, CDR2 SASEGT. Germline trimming cut 5 bases from V and 4 bases from J; bases unmatched to any gene: 4. The CDR3 spans 15 residues.